This entry describes one TCR beta chain. This entry comes from a study of T cell changes during pregnancy in multiple sclerosis. Only in-frame clones appear in the TCRdb table, and some are missing; sequencing was by immunoSEQ multiplex PCR. The table records about 70,000 clones, around 94% of them present only once. Germline assignment: CDR1 MNHNS and CDR2 SASEGT. Between the trimmed V and J ends, which lost 2 bases and 10 bases, there was a span of 23 bases. The CDR3 runs 16 residues. Sequenced here: peripheral blood, sampled in the third trimester of pregnancy. This sequence originates from a female donor with multiple sclerosis, enrolled in a pregnancy study. J is TRBJ2-5 and V is TRBV6-1, with D maybe TRBD2 (7 bases). This chain's CDR3 is CASSEILGGAIEDQYF. The CDR3 nucleotides read TGTGCCAGCAGTGAAATTCTGGGGGGGGCCATCGAGGACCAGTACTTC.